The rows below give T cell receptor beta chains drawn from one sample of a study of cytomegalovirus exposure and HLA in healthy donors. TCRdb's copy holds only in-frame clones and misses some; the assay was immunoSEQ multiplex PCR. This table lists roughly 120,000 clones. The sequenced sample was PBMCs. Receptor source: a man aged 35 to 55 in good health and CMV-seronegative. CDR3s include the opening cysteine and the closing phenylalanine or tryptophan. D genes are given only for firm matches.

v_call	j_call	d_call	cdr3_nt	cdr3_aa
TRBV5-5	TRBJ1-2	-	TGTGCCAGCAGCGTAGCGGAGCGGGCCGGTGGCTACACCTTC	CASSVAERAGGYTF
TRBV11-3	TRBJ2-3	TRBD1	TGTGCCAGCAGCTCACAGGGGGATACGCAGTATTTT	CASSSQGDTQYF
TRBV18	TRBJ2-2	TRBD2	TGTGCCAGTTTCCCCTGGCCTAGCGGGGGGAACACCGGGGAGCTGTTTTTT	CASFPWPSGGNTGELFF
TRBV11-2	TRBJ1-6	TRBD1	TGTGCCAGCAGTGTAGCGGGACAGATCAATTCACCCCTCCACTTT	CASSVAGQINSPLHF
TRBV6-4	TRBJ2-2	TRBD2	TGTGCCAGCAGTGGAGAGCGGGAGGACACCGGGGAGCTGTTTTTT	CASSGEREDTGELFF
TRBV6-5	TRBJ2-7	TRBD1	TGTGCCAGCAGTTACTCGGGCAGGGGGCGCTACGAGCAGTACTTC	CASSYSGRGRYEQYF
TRBV7-9	TRBJ1-2	-	TGTGCCAGCAGCTTGGGCAGCGGTAACTATGGCTACACCTTC	CASSLGSGNYGYTF
TRBV11-3	TRBJ1-1	-	TGTGCCAGCAGCTACCGGGGATTGAACACTGAAGCTTTCTTT	CASSYRGLNTEAFF
TRBV11-2	TRBJ1-1	-	TGTGCCAGCAGCTTAGAGGGCCAGGCGAACACTGAAGCTTTCTTT	CASSLEGQANTEAFF
TRBV6-6	TRBJ2-7	-	TGTGCCAGCAGCCCCCGGGGCTCCTACGAGCAGTACTTC	CASSPRGSYEQYF
TRBV4-1	TRBJ2-1	TRBD2	TGCGCCAGCAGCCAAAGGGAAGTCGGCGGGAGTTACAATGAGCAGTTCTTC	CASSQREVGGSYNEQFF
TRBV2	TRBJ2-7	TRBD1	TGTGCCAGCAGTTATTTCGGGGACAGGGGCCACGAGCAGTACTTC	CASSYFGDRGHEQYF
TRBV2	TRBJ1-1	TRBD1	TGTGCCAGCAGCACCAGAGGGGGCGCAAACACTGAAGCTTTCTTT	CASSTRGGANTEAFF
TRBV19	TRBJ2-2	TRBD2	TGTGCCAGCAAGGGACTAGATCTTGTAGGGGAGCTGTTTTTT	CASKGLDLVGELFF
TRBV6-5	TRBJ1-4	-	TGTGCCAGCAGTTCCCCAGGGTTCGGTGAAAAACTGTTTTTT	CASSSPGFGEKLFF
TRBV7-8	TRBJ2-3	TRBD2	TGTGCCAGCAGCCAGGGCCACGATGGGGTCGGGACTAGCGGCACAGATACGCAGTATTTT	CASSQGHDGVGTSGTDTQYF
TRBV29-1	TRBJ2-2	TRBD2	TGCAGCGTTTTAGCGGGAGGGCCGGTCACCGGGGAGCTGTTTTTT	CSVLAGGPVTGELFF
TRBV10-3	TRBJ2-7	TRBD1	TGTGCCATCAGTGATTCGAAGGGACAGGGCGAGTCCTACGAGCAGTACTTC	CAISDSKGQGESYEQYF
TRBV9	TRBJ2-7	-	TGTGCCAGCAGCGTAGGGGCCGGCGAGCAGTACTTC	CASSVGAGEQYF
TRBV4-1	TRBJ2-7	-	TGCGCCAGCAGCCAAGAACGAGTTTACGAGCAGTACTTC	CASSQERVYEQYF
TRBV7-2	TRBJ2-6	TRBD1	TGTGCCAGCAGCTCTACAGGGGCAGGGGCCAACGTCCTGACTTTC	CASSSTGAGANVLTF
TRBV28	TRBJ2-7	TRBD1	TGTGCCAGCAGTTTGTTCACAGGGGGCTTGTACGAGCAGTACTTC	CASSLFTGGLYEQYF
TRBV27	TRBJ2-7	-	TGTGCCAGCAGTAGGCAGGGAACCGAGCAGTACTTC	CASSRQGTEQYF
TRBV19	TRBJ1-2	TRBD1	TGTGCCAGTTCGGACAGGGTATATGGCTACACCTTC	CASSDRVYGYTF
TRBV30	TRBJ1-1	-	TGTGCCTGGAGTGTCCAAGGGGGTATGATTACGAACACTGAAGCTTTCTTT	CAWSVQGGMITNTEAFF
TRBV6-1	TRBJ2-7	TRBD2	TGTGCCAGCCGGACTAGCGGGAGGTACGAGCAGTACTTC	CASRTSGRYEQYF
TRBV29-1	TRBJ1-2	-	TGCAGCACCAGGGATTTTGGGGGCTACACCTTC	CSTRDFGGYTF
TRBV11-2	TRBJ2-2	-	TGTGCCAGCAGCTTAGAACGGGTTAGCGGGGAGCTGTTTTTT	CASSLERVSGELFF
TRBV30	TRBJ1-5	TRBD1	TGTGCCTGGAGGGGACAGGGGAATAATCAGCCCCAGCATTTT	CAWRGQGNNQPQHF
TRBV5-1	TRBJ2-1	-	TGCGCCAGCAGCTTGCGAGGGCTAGGGAATGAGCAGTTCTTC	CASSLRGLGNEQFF
TRBV2	TRBJ1-1	-	TGTGCCAGCAGTGGGAGGAGTAGGGCGAACACTGAAGCTTTCTTT	CASSGRSRANTEAFF
TRBV5-1	TRBJ2-7	TRBD2	TGCGCCAGCAGCGGGACTAGCTCCTCCTACGAGCAGTACTTC	CASSGTSSSYEQYF
TRBV5-6	TRBJ1-2	-	TGTGCCAGCAGCCGGGTCGCTGCCTATGGCTACACCTTC	CASSRVAAYGYTF
TRBV6-6	TRBJ1-6	-	TGTGCCAGTTTCCCCGGGAGCTCCTATAATTCACCCCTCCACTTT	CASFPGSSYNSPLHF
TRBV6-5	TRBJ2-5	-	TGTGCCAGCAGTTACGGTCTAGCAGCCCAAGAGACCCAGTACTTC	CASSYGLAAQETQYF